These T cell receptor beta chains were read from a single sample in a study of blood T cells in healthy people across ages. TCRdb reprocessed the 5' RACE reads with MiXCR, giving one entry per CDR3 protein. The table records 710,000 or so distinct CDR3 sequences, about 34% of them present only once. The sequencing sample was made of blood. The receptors derive from an elderly woman in good health. Both conserved end residues are part of each CDR3. A D gene is named only where the DNA matches it firmly. Only part of the rows carry a size: once, few, many, or a class if the clone is expanded.

d_call j_call cdr3_length clone_size v_call cdr3_aa cdr3_nt
- TRBJ2-2 16 - TRBV9 CASSVADRPATGELFF TGTGCCAGCAGCGTAGCGGACAGACCTGCGACCGGGGAGCTGTTTTTT
- TRBJ2-3 12 many TRBV6-2/TRBV6-3 CASTRGDNTQYF TGTGCCAGCACTCGGGGGGACAATACGCAGTATTTT
TRBD2 TRBJ2-3 16 - TRBV7-2 CASSFLIAGGTDTQYF TGTGCCAGCAGTTTTCTTATAGCGGGGGGCACAGATACGCAGTATTTT
- TRBJ2-7 16 many TRBV28 CASSPWGAQGNYEQYF TGTGCCAGCAGCCCATGGGGCGCTCAGGGGAACTACGAGCAGTACTTC
- TRBJ1-4 13 - TRBV7-9 CASSLRSEEKLFF TGTGCCAGCAGCTTAAGATCGGAGGAAAAACTGTTTTTT
TRBD2 TRBJ2-1 14 - TRBV5-6 CASSLPAGATEQFF TGTGCCAGCAGCTTACCAGCGGGAGCAACTGAGCAGTTCTTC
- TRBJ1-1 13 - TRBV21-1 CASSPHLNTEAFF TGTGCCAGCAGTCCCCACCTGAACACTGAAGCTTTCTTT
TRBD2 TRBJ2-3 18 - TRBV11-2 CASGRRPAAGVRTDTQYF TGTGCCAGCGGACGTAGACCGGCAGCGGGGGTCCGCACAGATACGCAGTATTTT
- TRBJ1-1 14 many TRBV5-1 CASSPGPENTEAFF TGCGCCAGCAGCCCCGGGCCAGAGAACACTGAAGCTTTCTTT
- TRBJ1-1 13 many TRBV2 CASSVRGTTEAFF TGTGCCAGCAGTGTGAGAGGTACTACTGAAGCTTTCTTT
TRBD2 TRBJ2-1 14 many TRBV2 CASRPGLGQDEQFF TGTGCCAGCAGGCCAGGACTAGGGCAGGATGAGCAGTTCTTC
TRBD2 TRBJ2-3 16 - TRBV4-3 CASSQDLAGGSDTQYF TGCGCCAGCAGCCAAGATCTAGCGGGAGGTAGCGATACGCAGTATTTT
- TRBJ2-1 15 many TRBV6-6 CASTQGGWESGEQFF TGTGCCAGCACCCAGGGTGGCTGGGAATCGGGTGAGCAGTTCTTC
- TRBJ1-2 14 few TRBV9 CASTLGGENYGYTF TGTGCCAGCACCCTAGGAGGAGAAAACTATGGCTACACCTTC
- TRBJ2-7 13 many TRBV27 CASKGHGAYEQYF TGTGCAAGTAAAGGACACGGAGCCTACGAGCAGTACTTC
TRBD2 TRBJ2-1 16 - TRBV7-2 CASSLDRGGSSYEQFF TGTGCCAGCAGCTTAGATAGGGGAGGGAGCTCCTACGAGCAGTTCTTC
- TRBJ2-1 18 many TRBV6-5 CASSYGAGAGKRGNEQFF TGTGCCAGCAGTTACGGGGCGGGGGCCGGTAAGAGGGGCAATGAGCAGTTCTTC
- TRBJ2-1 12 many TRBV20-1 CSASRDQNEQFF TGCAGTGCTAGCAGAGATCAGAATGAGCAGTTCTTC
- TRBJ1-2 13 many TRBV14 CASSREKSYGYTF TGTGCCAGCAGCCGGGAGAAGAGCTATGGCTACACCTTC
- TRBJ2-5 12 many TRBV20-1 CSARRVQETQYF TGCAGTGCTAGGAGGGTTCAAGAGACCCAGTACTTC
TRBD2 TRBJ2-5 17 - TRBV7-2 CASSSHPTSGGEETQYF TGTGCCAGCAGCTCCCATCCGACTAGCGGGGGGGAAGAGACCCAGTACTTC
TRBD1 TRBJ2-3 13 many TRBV10-3 CAGGTGRADTQYF TGTGCCGGGGGGACAGGGAGGGCAGATACGCAGTATTTT
TRBD1 TRBJ1-5 15 few TRBV10-3 CAISPGTGRNQPQHF TGTGCCATCAGCCCCGGGACAGGGCGCAATCAGCCCCAGCATTTT
- TRBJ2-1 13 many TRBV10-3 CAISESTGRGQFF TGTGCCATCAGTGAGTCTACAGGGAGAGGGCAGTTCTTC
- TRBJ2-3 14 many TRBV7-2 CASSLATVSDTQYF TGTGCCAGCAGCCTCGCCACGGTTTCAGATACGCAGTATTTT
TRBD2 TRBJ2-5 14 - TRBV18 CASSPLSGAETQYF TGTGCCAGCTCACCCCTCAGCGGGGCAGAGACCCAGTACTTC
TRBD2 TRBJ2-7 13 once TRBV2 CASSENPGGEQYF TGTGCCAGCAGTGAGAATCCGGGAGGTGAGCAGTACTTC
- TRBJ2-6 14 - TRBV7-6 CATLSTAWANVLTF TGTGCCACCCTGTCGACAGCCTGGGCCAACGTCCTGACTTTC
- TRBJ2-3 13 few TRBV20-1 CSALRESTDTQYF TGCAGTGCTCTAAGGGAGAGCACAGATACGCAGTATTTT
- TRBJ2-7 15 many TRBV12-3/TRBV12-4 CASSETRLSSYEQYF TGTGCCAGCAGCGAAACTCGACTATCCTCCTACGAGCAGTACTTC
TRBD2 TRBJ2-3 15 - TRBV5-1 CASSRGDPGLDTQYF TGCGCCAGCAGCCGGGGGGACCCAGGGTTGGATACGCAGTATTTT
- TRBJ2-5 12 - TRBV7-2 CASSSSSETQYF TGTGCCAGCAGCTCTTCATCCGAGACCCAGTACTTC
- TRBJ1-1 14 - TRBV19 CASSMGGLGTEAFF TGTGCCAGTAGTATGGGAGGGTTGGGCACTGAAGCTTTCTTT
TRBD1 TRBJ1-5 15 few TRBV18 CASSQTGASNQPQHF TGTGCCAGCTCACAAACAGGGGCGAGCAATCAGCCCCAGCATTTT
TRBD2 TRBJ2-7 15 many TRBV20-1 CSADGTEGGSYEQYF TGCAGTGCTGATGGAACCGAGGGAGGGTCCTACGAGCAGTACTTC
TRBD2 TRBJ2-1 14 many TRBV12-3/TRBV12-4 CASGSDGGAFEQFF TGTGCCAGCGGTTCTGACGGGGGGGCCTTTGAGCAGTTCTTC
- TRBJ2-7 16 few TRBV5-1 CASSLSQKMGSYEQYF TGCGCCAGCAGCTTGAGTCAGAAAATGGGGTCCTACGAGCAGTACTTC
- TRBJ1-2 13 many TRBV6-4 CASSDIQGNGYTF TGTGCCAGCAGTGATATCCAGGGTAACGGCTACACCTTC
- TRBJ2-3 11 many TRBV5-1 CASSGGDTQYF TGCGCCAGCAGCGGTGGCGACACGCAGTATTTT
- TRBJ1-1 14 few TRBV5-5 CASSLAWGSAEAFF TGTGCCAGCAGCTTGGCCTGGGGTTCCGCAGAAGCTTTCTTT